This T cell receptor (beta chain) comes out of a study of cytomegalovirus exposure and HLA in healthy donors. Study outcomes and limitations: Owing to their indistinguishability, certain V segments, notably TRBV6-2 and TRBV6-3, were excluded. TCR beta sequences reportedly predicted most subjects' HLA-A and HLA-B alleles accurately. Rare TCR sequences predominated, though certain public TCRs were found in many donors.

Primers for the PCR totalled 60 Vbeta and 13 Jbeta. The data were produced by immunoSEQ multiplex PCR, yet TCRdb's version contains in-frame clones alone and is incomplete. Counted here are tens of thousands of clones, approximately 70% occurring once; the ten biggest clones make up roughly 2.2%. CDR1 and CDR2 from the germline V gene are SGHDT and YYEEEE. CDR3 length equals 19 residues. With V trimmed by 3 bases and J by 3 bases, 15 bases remained unmatched. These donors, healthy bone marrow donors, were studied. About this clone: Its specificity is not known.

Sequencing was done on a sample of PBMCs. The gene calls are TRBV5-6 and TRBJ1-6; 7 positions match TRBD1. The clonotype originates from a man aged 25 to 40 in good health and CMV-seronegative. The chain's CDR3 is CASSSREGGGSNYNSPLHF. In nucleotides, the CDR3 is TGTGCCAGCAGCTCCCGAGAAGGGGGCGGGTCTAACTATAATTCACCCCTCCACTTT.